The source of this T cell receptor (beta chain) is a study of shared clonotypes between healthy human individuals. The V gene lost 0 bases and the J gene lost 4 bases, with 8 bases spanning the gap. The CDR3 is made up of 14 amino acids. The germline gives CDR1 SGDLS, CDR2 YYNGEE. The data were produced by immunoSEQ multiplex PCR, yet TCRdb's version contains in-frame clones alone and is incomplete. Among about 1.1 million clones listed, about four fifths were seen once. Remarks on this clone: Other DNA sequences in this sample translate to the same CDR3.

The chain carries TRBV9 and TRBJ2-1; possibly TRBD2 for D (6 bases). The TCR originated in a man aged 18 to 29 in good health. Some clones in this sample may be carry-over from other donors' samples. Sequenced: memory CD4+ T cells from PBMCs. The subset: CD45RA-negative fraction. The CDR3 nucleotides are TGTGCCAGCAGCGTAGGGGGGGTGTACAATGAGCAGTTCTTC. Translating gives CASSVGGVYNEQFF.